The 18 T cell receptor beta chains below all came from one sample that was sequenced in a study of cytomegalovirus exposure and HLA in healthy donors (dated by TCRdb to 2015 to 2018). Receptor amplification or capture employed the immunoSEQ multiplex PCR assay. For the multiplex PCR, a mixture combining 60 forward primers for TCR Vbeta segments and 13 reverse primers for TCR Jbeta segments was used. The source is immuneACCESS, and TCRdb retained only in-frame sequences with V and J called. Part of the clones is not carried over; for the studies checked, unresolved V genes explain less than half of this, and the remainder is unexplained. The sample has about 150,000 clones on record, about 70% of them singletons. The ten largest clones add up to 2.8% of the sample. The material sequenced was PBMCs. Source of these receptors: a man aged 18 to 29 in good health and CMV-seronegative.

The V gene is TRBV6-1, the J gene TRBJ1-3; D possibly corresponds to TRBD1 (6 bases). Per the germline V gene, CDR1 is MNHNS and CDR2 is SASEGT. The V end lost 2 bases, the J end lost 0 bases, and 8 bases lay between the germline ends. This CDR3 has 15 amino acids. CDR3 sequence (DNA): TGTGCCAGCAGTGAACCGGACAGCTCTGGAAACACCATATATTTT. Protein sequence: CASSEPDSSGNTIYF.

J is TRBJ1-6 and V is TRBV7-8, with 8 bases lining up with TRBD1. CDR3 size: 14 residues. V trimming: 5 bases; J trimming: 8 bases; junction bases outside the gene matches: 5. Germline V gene data show CDR1 as SGHVS and CDR2 as FQNEAQ. The CDR3: CASSTRQGHSPLHF. CDR3 DNA sequence: TGTGCCAGCAGCACCCGACAGGGGCATTCACCCCTCCACTTT.

V is TRBV7-2 and J is TRBJ1-1, with 8 bases identical to TRBD1. J lost 0 bases, V lost 5 bases, and 5 bases had no gene match. Per germline, CDR1 SGHTA and CDR2 FQGNSA. The CDR3 has 15 amino acids. CDR3 amino acids: CASSPVDRVNTEAFF. CDR3 in DNA: TGTGCCAGCAGCCCGGTGGACAGGGTGAACACTGAAGCTTTCTTT.

This clone was counted once. The V call is TRBV11-2, the J call TRBJ1-5; D gene ambiguous. V lost 3 bases to trimming and J lost 4 bases, with 7 bases between them. CDR1 SGHAT and CDR2 FQNNGV come from the germline V gene. The CDR3 extends over 13 amino acids. CDR3 in amino acids: CASSLAPNQPQHF. The CDR3 bases are TGTGCCAGCAGCTTGGCCCCTAATCAGCCCCAGCATTTT.

The chain employs TRBV12-1 and TRBJ2-5; no check of the table's D call, TRBD1, against the DNA was made. TRBV12-1 is tagged as a pseudogene. The CDR3 totals 17 residues. The CDR3 coding sequence is TGTGCCAGCAGCTATATACAGGGGGACCAGATCCAAGAGACCCAGTACTTC. This encodes CASSYIQGDQIQETQYF.

This chain joins TRBV4-1 and TRBJ2-1, with 7 bases fitting TRBD1. CDR1 is MGHRA, CDR2 YSYEKL, per germline. The CDR3 is 17 amino acids. V was clipped by 6 bases and J by 0 bases; unmatched bases: 11. The CDR3 protein is CASSPTGQYSSYNEQFF. CDR3 nucleotide sequence: TGCGCCAGCAGTCCGACAGGGCAATACAGCTCCTACAATGAGCAGTTCTTC.

The chain joins TRBV6-5 to TRBJ1-5; the match to TRBD1 covers 8 bases. V lost 6 bases and J lost 4; bases outside the gene matches: 5. The CDR3 is 14 residues long. CDR1 is MNHEY, CDR2 SVGAGI, per germline. CDR3 DNA sequence: TGTGCCAGCAGGACAGGGGCCAAAAATCAGCCCCAGCATTTT. Translated, it gives CASRTGAKNQPQHF.

Turning to this clone: This specimen includes other DNA sequences encoding the same CDR3. The J gene is TRBJ2-3, the V gene TRBV5-1, with TRBD1 identical over 7 bases. Trimming at V came to 4 bases and at J to 2 bases, leaving 10 bases not matched to a gene. Germline-derived CDR1 and CDR2 are SGHRS and YFSETQ. CDR3 length: 16 residues. CDR3 nucleotides: TGCGCCAGCAGCCTGGCCACGAGGGGGCTCACAGATACGCAGTATTTT. Amino acid sequence: CASSLATRGLTDTQYF.

V and J are TRBV7-9 and TRBJ2-1, with 7 bases matching TRBD2. This CDR3 contains 17 residues. Germline assignment: CDR1 SEHNR and CDR2 FQNEAQ (reference sequence). The ends lost 4 bases at V and 9 bases at J; junction bases unmatched: 18. The CDR3 DNA is TGTGCCAGCAGCTGGAGGCAGACGCCGGGGGGACTTAGTGAGCAGTTCTTC. Translated: CASSWRQTPGGLSEQFF.

The chain carries TRBV7-8 and TRBJ1-4; no definite D call. Deletions cut 1 base from V and 11 bases from J, with 11 bases between. Looked up from germline, CDR1 is SGHVS and CDR2 is FQNEAQ. CDR3 length equals 13 residues. The CDR3 loop is CASSLEGDGKLFF. The DNA for the CDR3 is TGTGCCAGCAGCTTAGAGGGAGATGGGAAACTGTTTTTT.

This rearrangement joins TRBV7-9 to TRBJ2-3; D gene ambiguous. The CDR3 is 11 residues long. The germline CDR1 and CDR2 sequences are SEHNR and FQNEAQ (reference sequence). V gave up 5 bases and J gave up 4 bases, with 4 bases separating them. DNA of the CDR3: TGTGCCAGCAGCCCGGCAGATACGCAGTATTTT. It translates to CASSPADTQYF. Based on the CDR3 plus reference TRBV7-9 and TRBJ2-3, the full variable domain is DTGVSQNPRHKITKRGQNVTFRCDPISEHNRLYWYRQTLGQGPEFLTYFQNEAQLEKSRLLSDRFSAERPKGSFSTLEIQRTEQGDSAMYLCASSPADTQYFGPGTRLTVL.

As DNA, the CDR3 is TGTGCCAGCAGCCCCGGACAAGAGGAACTGTTTTTT. This encodes CASSPGQEELFF. The chain combines TRBV7-9 with TRBJ1-4; maybe TRBD1 (5 bases). CDR1 and CDR2 (germline): SEHNR, FQNEAQ (reference sequence). This CDR3 is 12 amino acids long. Between the trimmed V and J ends, which lost 5 bases and 12 bases, there was a span of 13 bases.

This clone has just one count. This chain links TRBV11-1 with TRBJ2-7; 8 nucleotides match TRBD2. This CDR3 has 13 residues. The trim removed 5 bases at V and 7 bases at J, leaving 7 bases unmatched. Germline V gives CDR1 SGHAT, CDR2 FQDESV (reference sequence). CDR3 nucleotides: TGTGCCAGCAGCCTGGGGACTAGTGGAGAGCAGTACGTC. It translates to CASSLGTSGEQYV.

Points on this clone: At one of its ends the junction is not consistent with the germline gene, which may arise from a read error. V and J are TRBV6-5 and TRBJ2-5; D may be TRBD2 (6 bases). The CDR3 runs to 12 residues. CDR1 MNHEY and CDR2 SVGAGI come from the germline V gene. The CDR3 protein is CASSTGYGSWDF. In DNA, the CDR3 is TGTGCCAGCAGTACGGGTTACGGGAGTTGGGACTTC.

The gene calls are TRBV2 and TRBJ2-5; D not resolved. This CDR3 has 11 residues. V was shortened by 11 bases and J by 5 bases, with 12 bases between the two germline ends. Looked up from germline, CDR1 is SNHLY and CDR2 is FYNNEI. The CDR3 protein is CAGTKEETQYF. The CDR3 DNA is TGTGCCGGAACAAAGGAGGAGACCCAGTACTTC.

The chain uses TRBV5-4 and TRBJ1-1; the match to TRBD1 covers 9 bases. This CDR3 contains 13 residues. J lost 6 bases, V lost 2 bases, and 2 bases had no gene match. Germline lookup yields CDR1 SGHNT and CDR2 YYREEE (reference sequence). CDR3 amino acids: CASSLQGAPEAFF. CDR3 nucleotides: TGTGCCAGCAGCTTACAGGGGGCGCCTGAAGCTTTCTTT.

This chain joins TRBV7-3 and TRBJ2-7; no reliable D call. The CDR3 is 15 amino acids. Germline V lookup: CDR1 SGHTA, CDR2 FQGTGA. V shed 2 bases and J shed 2 bases, with 13 bases lying between them. The chain's CDR3 is CASSLLGGGAYEQYF. In DNA, the CDR3 is TGTGCCAGCAGCTTATTGGGTGGCGGAGCCTACGAGCAGTACTTC.

About this clone itself: This sample also contains other DNA sequences that code for the same CDR3. V usage is TRBV29-1 and J usage is TRBJ2-5; 8 bases map to TRBD2. Germline lookup yields CDR1 SQVTM and CDR2 ANQGSEA. The V segment lost 5 bases and the J segment 1 base; nucleotides outside the gene matches: 6. This CDR3 comprises 14 residues. DNA for the CDR3: TGCAGCGTTTGTAGGGCGGGGGGCCAAGAGACCCAGTACTTC. It is translated as CSVCRAGGQETQYF.